One sample yielded the 29 T cell receptor beta chains listed below, sequenced in a study of T cells in women clearing cervical HPV infection. Clones were sequenced by immunoSEQ multiplex PCR, and TCRdb holds only the in-frame ones, with some missing. The sample data list tens of thousands of clones. The sample comprised blood buffy coat. The source is a woman aged 18 to 75 with a cervical HPV16 infection that either progressed to CIN3+ or cleared (not recorded which).

As to this clone: The read ends 3 residues before the CDR3 terminus; that terminus is restored from the germline J gene. The rearrangement links TRBV2 to TRBJ1-5; perhaps TRBD1 as D (6 bases). CDR3 size: 15 residues. Trimming pared 4 bases from V and 5 bases from J, leaving 15 bases between. From germline, CDR1 is SNHLY and CDR2 FYNNEI. The CDR3 loop reads CASSAADRNYQPQHF. The CDR3 DNA, read in part, is TGTGCCAGCAGTGCAGCCGACAGGAACTATCAGCCC.

For this clone: The read finishes 3 residues shy of the CDR3 end, and the germline J gene is used to complete it. The chain recombines TRBV2 with TRBJ1-6; D remains ambiguous. The CDR3 spans 15 residues. Germline lookup yields CDR1 SNHLY and CDR2 FYNNEI. V lost 4 bases and J 4 bases, leaving 11 bases between the germline ends. Incomplete CDR3 DNA: TGTGCCAGCAGTGGGAGGGTCCAGTATAATTCACCC. Protein sequence: CASSGRVQYNSP. The full-length CDR3 reads as CASSGRVQYNSPLHF. Based on the CDR3 plus reference TRBV2 and TRBJ1-6, the full variable domain is EPEVTQTPSHQVTQMGQEVILRCVPISNHLYFYWYRQILGQKVEFLVSFYNNEISEKSEIFDDQFSVERPDGSNFTLKIRSTKLEDSAMYFCASSGRVQYNSPLHFGNGTRLTVT.

Points on this clone: Read sequence stops 3 residues before the CDR3 end, and the germline J gene provides the missing end. The genes are TRBV7-7 and TRBJ2-1; 7 nucleotides align to TRBD2. V dropped 1 base and J dropped 5; count of bases not matched to a gene: 2. The CDR3 is made up of 14 amino acids. Germline assignment: CDR1 SSHAT and CDR2 FNYEAQ (reference sequence). The CDR3 here is CASSLDGGNNEQFF. The DNA read from the CDR3 is TGTGCCAGCAGCTTAGACGGGGGGAACAATGAG.

Notes on this clone: The observed sequence ends 3 residues before the CDR3 terminus, with the missing tail filled in from the germline J gene. This chain joins TRBV28 and TRBJ1-2, with 7 bases identical to TRBD1. The CDR3 loop spans 13 amino acids. Germline-derived CDR1 and CDR2 are MDHEN and SYDVKM. The CDR3 is CASTSGTEKGYTF. CDR3 DNA, as far as it was read: TGTGCCAGCACCTCGGGGACAGAGAAGGGC.

Worth noting for this clone: The read terminates 3 residues before the CDR3 end, so the remaining end is supplied by the germline J gene. This rearrangement joins TRBV30 to TRBJ2-7, with D maybe TRBD1 (6 bases). This CDR3 region has 15 residues. Trimming removed 5 bases at V and 2 bases at J, with 19 bases between. CDR1 and CDR2 (germline): GTSNPN, SVGIG (reference sequence). CDR3 DNA, as far as it was read: TGTGCCTGGTCAACCGGGACATTTGCTACCTACGAG. This gives the protein CAWSTGTFATYE. The full CDR3 is CAWSTGTFATYEQYF.

On this clone: The read stops 3 residues short of the end of the CDR3; the missing end is completed from the germline J gene. The rearrangement uses TRBV7-8 and TRBJ2-7; D is ambiguous. The V end was cut by 2 bases, the J end by 5 bases, with 19 bases between. This CDR3 is built from 16 residues. Germline loops: CDR1 SGHVS, CDR2 FQNEAQ. CDR3 DNA, as far as it was read: TGTGCCAGCAGCTTAAGGTCCAGCGCCATGGTCCACGAG. It codes for CASSLRSSAMVHE. The CDR3 in its entirety is CASSLRSSAMVHEQYF.

A word on this clone: The observed sequence ends 3 residues before the CDR3 terminus, with the missing tail filled in from the germline J gene. The V call is TRBV20-1, the J call TRBJ2-3; TRBD2 matches at 7 bases. In germline, CDR1 is DFQATT, CDR2 SNEGSKA (reference sequence). CDR3 size: 15 residues. The CDR3 bases that were read are TGCAGTGCTAGCCTACCCTCGGGGGGATCGGAGACG. Amino acids: CSASLPSGGSET. The whole CDR3 is CSASLPSGGSETQYF.

The DNA read from the CDR3 is TGTGCCAGCAGGAGACTAGTGGGTGAG. Translated, it gives CASRRLVGE. Given in full, the CDR3 is CASRRLVGEQFF. This chain connects TRBV7-9 to TRBJ2-1; D is perhaps TRBD2 (6 bases). The missing CDR3 end, 3 residues past where the read stops, is filled in from the germline J gene. The V gene's germline CDR1 is SEHNR and CDR2 FQNEAQ (reference sequence). V was clipped by 6 bases and J by 9 bases, with 12 bases between them. The length of the CDR3 is 12 residues.

Worth noting for this clone: Read data end 3 residues before the CDR3 end; the end is taken from the germline J gene. The chain has TRBV18 and TRBJ2-2; D is possibly TRBD2 (5 bases). The V gene's germline CDR1 is KGHSH and CDR2 LQKENI. This CDR3 region has 14 residues. The CDR3 sequence is CASSPFSGNEKLFF. The DNA read from the CDR3 is TGTGCCAGCTCACCATTCTCGGGGAATGAAAAG.

Note on this clone: The read terminates 3 residues before the CDR3 end, so the remaining end is supplied by the germline J gene. This rearrangement joins TRBV28 to TRBJ2-5; 10 bases line up with TRBD2. Unmatched junction bases numbered 1, after V lost 5 bases and J lost 4 bases. Germline V gene data show CDR1 as MDHEN and CDR2 as SYDVKM. This CDR3 is 13 amino acids long. The chain's CDR3 is CASSIAGGETQYF. Incomplete CDR3 DNA: TGTGCCAGCAGTATAGCGGGGGGAGAGACC.

As to this clone: An end of the junction does not agree with germline; a read error may underlie this. The missing CDR3 end, 3 residues past where the read stops, is filled in from the germline J gene. This sample includes further DNA sequences coding for the same CDR3. The chain links TRBV2 to TRBJ1-3, with D unclear. Germline lookup yields CDR1 SNHLY and CDR2 FYNNEI. The CDR3 is 14 amino acids. The sequenced CDR3 bases are TGTGCCAGCCGGAGGGCCACCTCTGGAAACACT. Translating gives CASRRATSGNT. The CDR3 in full is CASRRATSGNTIYF. The full variable domain, in which reference TRBV2 and TRBJ1-3 provide the parts outside the CDR3, is EPEVTQTPSHQVTQMGQEVILRCVPISNHLYFYWYRQILGQKVEFLVSFYNNEISEKSEIFDDQFSVERPDGSNFTLKIRSTKLEDSAMYFCASRRATSGNTIYFGEGSWLTVV.

As concerns this clone: The missing CDR3 end, 3 residues past where the read stops, is filled in from the germline J gene. This chain uses TRBV18 with TRBJ1-3, with TRBD1 identical over 10 bases. Germline CDR1 KGHSH, CDR2 LQKENI. CDR3 length equals 15 residues. The ends lost 0 bases at V and 4 bases at J; junction bases unmatched: 0. The covered CDR3 bases are TGTGCCAGCTCACCACCGGGACAGGGGGGAAACACC. It encodes CASSPPGQGGNT. From start to end, the CDR3 is CASSPPGQGGNTIYF.

Regarding this clone: The read stops 3 residues short of the end of the CDR3; the missing end is completed from the germline J gene. This chain joins TRBV7-9 and TRBJ2-1, with D perhaps TRBD1 (5 bases). This CDR3 comprises 13 residues. Trimming left V 5 bases short and J 9 bases short, with 14 bases between. The V gene's germline CDR1 is SEHNR and CDR2 FQNEAQ (reference sequence). CDR3 sequence: CASSPAFGAEQFF. CDR3 bases read: TGTGCCAGCAGCCCAGCATTTGGGGCTGAG.

Notes on this clone: The CDR3 end falls 3 residues outside the read, so it is completed with the germline J gene. The J gene is TRBJ2-3, the V gene TRBV6-1, with 10 bases fitting TRBD1. Germline V CDR1 and CDR2: MNHNS, SASEGT. CDR3 length: 18 residues. The CDR3: CASSEATTGGSLNQPQYF. CDR3 DNA (partial): TGTGCCAGCAGTGAAGCGACGACAGGGGGCAGTCTCAATCAGCCG.

A word on this clone: The read ends 3 residues shy of where the CDR3 ends; the end is completed using the germline J gene. The chain joins TRBV2 to TRBJ2-5; 7 nucleotides align to TRBD1. Germline lookup yields CDR1 SNHLY and CDR2 FYNNEI. Trimming at V came to 10 bases and at J to 1 base, leaving 3 bases not matched to a gene. This CDR3 is 12 amino acids long. This CDR3 reads CATWTGQETQYF. CDR3 bases read: TGTGCCACCTGGACAGGCCAAGAGACC.

As for this clone: The read halts 3 residues ahead of the CDR3 end, with the missing end drawn from the germline J gene. The chain recombines TRBV7-6 with TRBJ2-7; D perhaps matches TRBD1 (5 bases). The V and J ends lost 7 bases and 3 bases respectively, with 13 bases between them. Germline V lookup: CDR1 SGHVS, CDR2 FNYEAQ. CDR3 length: 13 residues. The CDR3 spells CASNNYRGYEQYF. The CDR3 DNA, read in part, is TGTGCCAGCAACAACTATAGGGGCTACGAG.

Of note for this clone: Sequencing ends 3 residues short of the CDR3 end; the germline J gene provides the rest. The genes are TRBV5-1 and TRBJ2-7, with D perhaps matching TRBD2 (7 bases). V gave up 4 bases and J gave up 2 bases, with 16 bases separating them. The CDR3 extends over 15 amino acids. Germline CDR1 is SGHRS and CDR2 is YFSETQ. CDR3 amino acids: CASSTGGGRTYEQYF. The DNA read from the CDR3 is TGCGCCAGCAGCACGGGCGGGGGCAGGACCTACGAG. The full variable domain, in which reference TRBV5-1 and TRBJ2-7 provide the parts outside the CDR3, is KAGVTQTPRYLIKTRGQQVTLSCSPISGHRSVSWYQQTPGQGLQFLFEYFSETQRNKGNFPGRFSGRQFSNSRSEMNVSTLELGDSALYLCASSTGGGRTYEQYFGPGTRLTVT.

In regard to this clone: Sequencing ends 3 residues short of the CDR3 end; the germline J gene provides the rest. The chain employs TRBV6-1 and TRBJ1-4; 12 positions match TRBD1. The CDR3 sequence is 16 residues long. CDR1 and CDR2 from the germline V gene are MNHNS and SASEGT. The CDR3: CASSEVGQGAGSPLFF. The CDR3 bases that were read are TGTGCCAGCAGTGAAGTGGGACAGGGGGCAGGATCACCA.

In regard to this clone: Read data end 3 residues before the CDR3 end; the end is taken from the germline J gene. The J gene is TRBJ2-1, the V gene TRBV5-5, with D possibly matching TRBD1 (5 bases). Trimming pared 4 bases from V and 0 bases from J, leaving 11 bases between. This CDR3 contains 15 residues. Germline V gene data show CDR1 as SGHKS and CDR2 as YYEKEE (reference sequence). The sequenced CDR3 bases are TGTGCCAGCAGCCCGCAGGGTAGCTCCTACAATGAG. Translated, it gives CASSPQGSSYNE. The whole CDR3 is CASSPQGSSYNEQFF.

Concerning this clone itself: The read ends 3 residues shy of where the CDR3 ends; the end is completed using the germline J gene. The V call is TRBV5-7, the J call TRBJ1-6; the match to TRBD1 covers 7 bases. TRBV5-7 is treated as an ORF (open reading frame) with a function not yet certain. V lost 4 bases, J lost 11 bases, and 12 bases stayed unmatched. This CDR3 comprises 15 residues. The CDR3 DNA, read in part, is TGTGCCAGCAGCCTCCCCCGGGACAGCCTTCCACCC. Encoded protein: CASSLPRDSLPP. The full CDR3 sequence reads CASSLPRDSLPPLHF.

On this clone itself: Read coverage stops 3 residues before the CDR3 terminus; the germline J gene supplies the remainder. The chain carries TRBV5-1 and TRBJ2-7; 7 positions agree with TRBD2. Germline CDR1 is SGHRS and CDR2 is YFSETQ. CDR3 length: 14 amino acids. V lost 5 bases and J lost 2; bases outside the gene matches: 7. The CDR3: CASRLRRETYEQYF. The sequenced part of the CDR3 DNA is TGCGCCAGCAGACTTCGGCGGGAGACCTACGAG.

Regarding this clone: Read coverage stops 3 residues before the CDR3 terminus; the germline J gene supplies the remainder. The chain is built from TRBV11-2 and TRBJ2-2, with D tentatively TRBD1 or TRBD2 (5 bases each). The V gene's germline CDR1 is SGHAT and CDR2 FQNNGV. Trimming took 4 bases from V and 4 from J, leaving 13 bases between them. This CDR3 has 15 amino acids. The chain's CDR3 is CASSSGKRGTGELFF. The DNA read from the CDR3 is TGTGCCAGCAGCTCTGGAAAGAGGGGCACCGGGGAG.

As concerns this clone: The CDR3 end is not reached by the read, which stops 3 residues before it; the germline J gene fills it in. The gene calls are TRBV19 and TRBJ2-2, with 8 bases lining up with TRBD1. With 2 bases clipped from V and 7 bases from J, the junction kept 6 bases outside the gene matches. Per the germline V gene, CDR1 is LNHDA and CDR2 is SQIVND (reference sequence). The CDR3 totals 15 residues. The part of the CDR3 DNA that was read is TGTGCCAGTAGTATATGGGACAGGAGGCACGGGGAG. Protein: CASSIWDRRHGE. The entire CDR3 sequence reads CASSIWDRRHGELFF.

Details on this clone: The read terminates 3 residues ahead of where the CDR3 ends, so the germline J gene completes it. The same CDR3 is also encoded by other DNA sequences in this sample. The chain has TRBV18 and TRBJ2-7; the match to TRBD2 covers 9 bases. Germline V gene data show CDR1 as KGHSH and CDR2 as LQKENI. The CDR3 is made up of 17 amino acids. The J segment lost 6 bases and the V segment lost 6 bases, leaving 18 bases of the junction unmatched. The sequenced CDR3 bases are TGTGCCAGCTCCCCGGGACACCGGCTAGCGGGGTATTGCGAG. Protein product: CASSPGHRLAGYCE. The complete CDR3 protein is CASSPGHRLAGYCEQYF.

As for this clone: The read ends 3 residues early relative to the CDR3; the germline J gene fills the gap. This sequence joins TRBV20-1 and TRBJ2-1; 12 nucleotides match TRBD2. The V and J ends lost 3 bases and 7 bases, in that order; junction bases with no gene match: 7. Germline V gives CDR1 DFQATT, CDR2 SNEGSKA (reference sequence). The CDR3 runs 15 residues. CDR3 region: CSARPTSGGANEQFF. The sequenced part of the CDR3 DNA is TGCAGTGCTAGGCCGACTAGCGGGGGAGCTAATGAG.

About this clone itself: The read ends 3 residues early relative to the CDR3; the germline J gene fills the gap. The gene calls are TRBV28 and TRBJ2-7; 7 positions agree with TRBD1. Trimming took 6 bases from V and 6 from J; bases not matched to a gene: 11. CDR1 and CDR2 (germline): MDHEN, SYDVKM. CDR3 size: 14 residues. The CDR3 DNA, read in part, is TGTGCCAGCAGCTTAATCGGCAGGGGGAGCGAG. Translating it yields CASSLIGRGSE. The full CDR3 reads CASSLIGRGSEQYF.

On this clone itself: The read gets to within 3 residues of the CDR3 end, and the germline J gene fills in the rest. The J gene is TRBJ2-2, the V gene TRBV23-1, with a weak D call TRBD2 (5 bases). TRBV23-1 is identified as an open reading frame with a role that is uncertain. The CDR3 totals 13 residues. Trimming took off 3 bases at V and 5 bases at J, with 7 bases between the two ends. The CDR3 is CASSHSGTGELFF. The DNA read from the CDR3 is TGCGCCAGCAGTCATTCGGGGACCGGGGAG.

A remark on this clone: The read terminates 3 residues before the CDR3 end, so the remaining end is supplied by the germline J gene. The gene calls are TRBV28 and TRBJ2-7; the D gene is possibly TRBD1 (6 bases). Germline V gene data show CDR1 as MDHEN and CDR2 as SYDVKM. This CDR3 region has 15 residues. The V and J ends lost 7 bases and 4 bases respectively, with 20 bases between them. The CDR3 here is CASTLGGQLVYEQYF. Incomplete CDR3 DNA: TGTGCCAGCACCCTTGGGGGACAACTCGTATACGAG.

On this clone itself: The read ends 3 residues shy of where the CDR3 ends; the end is completed using the germline J gene. The rearrangement joins TRBV18 to TRBJ1-1; TRBD1 aligns across 10 bases. Germline V gives CDR1 KGHSH, CDR2 LQKENI. Germline trimming cut 5 bases from V and 6 bases from J; bases unmatched to any gene: 3. CDR3 length: 13 residues. The sequenced CDR3 bases are TGTGCCAGCTCATTCGGACAGGGGGCTGAA. Residues: CASSFGQGAE. The entire CDR3 protein reads CASSFGQGAEAFF.